This T cell receptor beta chain comes out of a study of tumour-infiltrating T cells in Burkitt lymphoma. Study overall: Overall and progression-free survival were predicted by productive clonality.

Generated by immunoSEQ multiplex PCR, the TCRdb table keeps only in-frame clones and is missing some. Of about 7,800 clones in the sample, more than 65% were seen once. Trimming pared 0 bases from V and 0 bases from J, leaving 9 bases between. The CDR3 covers 15 residues. Looked up from germline, CDR1 is SGHRS and CDR2 is YFSETQ. The V gene is TRBV5-1, the J gene TRBJ1-1, with D perhaps TRBD1 (5 bases). This TCR derives from a human donor with diffuse large B-cell lymphoma. Sequencing input: tumor tissue. CDR3 in DNA: TGCGCCAGCAGCTTGGGTTCAGGGCTGAACACTGAAGCTTTCTTT. Its protein product is CASSLGSGLNTEAFF. Looking up the rest from reference TRBV5-1 and TRBJ1-1 gives the full variable domain: KAGVTQTPRYLIKTRGQQVTLSCSPISGHRSVSWYQQTPGQGLQFLFEYFSETQRNKGNFPGRFSGRQFSNSRSEMNVSTLELGDSALYLCASSLGSGLNTEAFFGQGTRLTVV.